These 22 T cell receptor beta chains originate from one sample sequenced in a study of neoadjuvant anti-PD-1 for oral cavity cancer (dated by TCRdb to 2020 to 2022). The library relied on the immunoSEQ multiplex PCR assay. TCRdb holds this immuneACCESS table with in-frame rearrangements only. Some clones are missing; in checked studies, unresolved V genes explain under half, and the rest has no known cause. Counted in this sample were tens of thousands of clones; around 83% of them appeared once. The top ten constitute around 3.7% of the sample. The time point label, read with the paper, signifies: before neoadjuvant nivolumab. This specimen was PBMCs, taken before nivolumab (anti-PD-1) treatment. These receptors came from a person between 35 and 79 years old with oral cavity squamous cell carcinoma.

The chain joins TRBV5-4 to TRBJ2-1; no definite D call. This CDR3 has 15 residues. In germline, CDR1 is SGHNT, CDR2 YYREEE (reference sequence). V lost 3 bases, J lost 0 bases, and 10 bases lay in between. The chain's CDR3 is CASSSPRSSYNEQFF. The CDR3 DNA reads TGTGCCAGCAGCTCACCTCGGAGCTCCTACAATGAGCAGTTCTTC.

V is TRBV7-9 and J is TRBJ1-2; D unclear. The V gene's germline CDR1 is SEHNR and CDR2 FQNEAQ (reference sequence). This CDR3 is 14 amino acids long. The V end was cut by 3 bases, the J end by 0 bases, with 8 bases between. The CDR3 DNA follows: TGTGCCAGCAGCTTTGAGGCCGCTAACTATGGCTACACCTTC. Amino acid sequence: CASSFEAANYGYTF.

The chain combines TRBV5-1 with TRBJ2-7; D gene ambiguous. The germline gives CDR1 SGHRS, CDR2 YFSETQ. The CDR3 is 12 amino acids. Trimming left V 6 bases short and J 0 bases short, with 7 bases between. CDR3 nucleotides: TGCGCCAGCACCGGAGTCTCCTACGAGCAGTACTTC. Translation gives CASTGVSYEQYF.

This chain joins TRBV9 and TRBJ2-7, with D perhaps assigned TRBD1 or TRBD2 (5 bases each). The CDR3 loop spans 13 amino acids. Per the germline V gene, CDR1 is SGDLS and CDR2 is YYNGEE. V lost 3 bases and J 9 bases, leaving 16 bases between the germline ends. The CDR3 coding sequence is TGTGCCAGCAGCGCAGTGGGCCCAGGGAGGCAGTACTTC. This sequence encodes CASSAVGPGRQYF.

The genes are TRBV19 and TRBJ2-2; TRBD2 agrees at 11 bases. The CDR3 runs 15 residues. V shed 5 bases, J shed 4 bases, and the junction held 3 bases outside the gene matches. Per the germline V gene, CDR1 is LNHDA and CDR2 is SQIVND (reference sequence). DNA for the CDR3: TGTGCCAGTAGTCCGACTAGCGGGACCACCGGGGAGCTGTTTTTT. This codes for CASSPTSGTTGELFF.

The rearrangement links TRBV11-2 to TRBJ1-1, with no clear D. This CDR3 comprises 17 residues. Trimming pared 5 bases from V and 4 bases from J, leaving 23 bases between. Germline CDR1 and CDR2: SGHAT and FQNNGV. The DNA for the CDR3 is TGTGCCAGCAGCCGACTCTTGTGGGCAGCATCCGCCACTGAAGCTTTCTTT. Translation: CASSRLLWAASATEAFF.

This chain uses TRBV4-1 with TRBJ1-1, with TRBD1 matching 12 bases. This CDR3 contains 17 residues. V dropped 5 bases and J dropped 5; count of bases not matched to a gene: 12. Looked up from germline, CDR1 is MGHRA and CDR2 is YSYEKL. The CDR3 spells CASSKGTGGERYTEAFF. The CDR3 bases are TGCGCCAGCAGCAAAGGGACAGGGGGCGAAAGATATACTGAAGCTTTCTTT.

This chain uses TRBV13 with TRBJ1-1; no clear D gene. Germline CDR1 is PRHDT and CDR2 is FYEKMQ (reference sequence). V lost 0 bases and J 6 bases, leaving 11 bases between the germline ends. There are 14 residues in the CDR3. The CDR3 coding sequence is TGTGCCAGCAGCTTAGGAAAGAACAACGCTGAAGCTTTCTTT. This gives the protein CASSLGKNNAEAFF.

V gene TRBV21-1 combines with J gene TRBJ1-1. TRBV21-1 is designated a pseudogene. The CDR3 runs to 18 residues. CDR3 sequence reads: CASSKDPRTLVMNTEAFF. The DNA for the CDR3 is TGTGCCAGCAGCAAAGACCCAAGGACGTTGGTAATGAACACTGAAGCTTTCTTT.

The rearrangement links TRBV9 to TRBJ2-3; no clear D. With 3 bases removed from V and 4 bases from J, the gap between germline ends came to 12 bases. Germline-derived CDR1 and CDR2 are SGDLS and YYNGEE. The CDR3 is made up of 14 amino acids. The CDR3 DNA reads TGTGCCAGCAGCGCACCCCCTGGTCCAGATACGCAGTATTTT. This codes for CASSAPPGPDTQYF.

This clone has a single count. This rearrangement joins TRBV6-6 to TRBJ1-5; D remains ambiguous. V was trimmed by 6 bases and J by 0 bases, leaving 9 bases between them. Germline V gene lookup returns CDR1 MNHNY and CDR2 SVGAGI (reference sequence). The CDR3 loop spans 14 amino acids. CDR3 in DNA: TGTGCCAGCAGGAAGGCAGTTAGCAATCAGCCCCAGCATTTT. Its translation is CASRKAVSNQPQHF.

This chain links TRBV7-3 with TRBJ2-1, with TRBD2 identical over 12 bases. V shed 5 bases and J 9 bases; nucleotides not matched to a gene: 8. The CDR3 has 15 residues. Per the germline V gene, CDR1 is SGHTA and CDR2 is FQGTGA. This chain's CDR3 is CASSPSSGGASEQFF. The CDR3 DNA is TGTGCCAGCAGCCCCTCTAGCGGGGGGGCTAGTGAGCAGTTCTTC.

The chain couples TRBV6-1 to TRBJ2-2, with TRBD1 identical over 8 bases. The CDR3 covers 15 residues. The germline CDR1 and CDR2 sequences are MNHNS and SASEGT. Trimming cost V 6 bases and J 3 bases; bases outside gene matches: 6. The CDR3 sequence: CASSRQGQDTGELFF. The CDR3, as DNA: TGTGCCAGCAGCCGACAGGGGCAGGACACCGGGGAGCTGTTTTTT.

This CDR3 reads CASSDSGLASDTQYF. CDR3 nucleotides: TGTGCCAGCAGTGACTCTGGACTAGCATCCGATACGCAGTATTTT. The chain joins TRBV6-4 to TRBJ2-3; 8 nucleotides align to TRBD2. The V gene's germline CDR1 is MRHNA and CDR2 SNTAGT. There are 15 residues in the CDR3. V dropped 0 bases and J dropped 6; count of bases not matched to a gene: 5.

The chain joins TRBV5-1 to TRBJ1-3; D is unresolved. Trimming cost V 3 bases and J 8 bases, with 12 bases left between them. CDR3 length: 13 residues. The germline V gene has CDR1 SGHRS and CDR2 YFSETQ. The CDR3 DNA follows: TGCGCCAGCAGCTCTAGAAGGGATCACACCATATATTTT. Translation gives CASSSRRDHTIYF.

V usage is TRBV5-1 and J usage is TRBJ2-7, with D possibly being TRBD1 (6 bases). The CDR3 covers 12 residues. The germline V gene encodes CDR1 SGHRS and CDR2 YFSETQ. V was pared by 2 bases and J by 4 bases, with 7 bases between. The CDR3: CASSLQGYEQYF. CDR3 in DNA: TGCGCCAGCAGCTTACAGGGATACGAGCAGTACTTC.

This rearrangement joins TRBV7-9 to TRBJ2-7, with 9 bases that match TRBD2. With V trimmed by 3 bases and J by 0 bases, 12 bases remained unmatched. The V gene's germline CDR1 is SEHNR and CDR2 FQNEAQ (reference sequence). CDR3 length: 18 residues. The CDR3 sequence: CASSFAAGGFGGSYEQYF. The DNA for the CDR3 is TGTGCCAGCAGCTTCGCAGCGGGAGGATTTGGGGGCTCCTACGAGCAGTACTTC.

This CDR3 is CASSLGGRYGYTF. CDR3 DNA: TGTGCCAGCAGCTTGGGGGGACGCTATGGCTACACCTTC. The J gene is TRBJ1-2, the V gene TRBV5-8; tentative D call: TRBD1 (5 bases). Germline CDR1 SGHTS, CDR2 YDEGEE. The CDR3 loop spans 13 amino acids. Trimming cost V 0 bases and J 4 bases, with 7 bases left between them.

The J gene is TRBJ1-5, the V gene TRBV4-2; TRBD1 aligns across 9 bases. This CDR3 has 15 amino acids. After removal of 1 base from V and 6 bases from J, the junction contained 4 bases not matched to a gene. CDR1 is LGHNA, CDR2 YNFKEQ, per germline. The CDR3 sequence is CASSQVGTGSQPQHF. CDR3 in DNA: TGTGCCAGCAGCCAAGTAGGGACAGGGAGTCAGCCCCAGCATTTT.

In this sample, this clone turned up a few times. The genes are TRBV6-6 and TRBJ1-2, with 8 bases fitting TRBD1. V shed 5 bases, J shed 3 bases, and the junction held 5 bases outside the gene matches. The CDR3 spans 14 residues. Germline assignment: CDR1 MNHNY and CDR2 SVGAGI (reference sequence). The CDR3 spells CASSHGQGDYGYTF. For the CDR3, the DNA is TGTGCCAGCAGTCACGGACAGGGAGACTATGGCTACACCTTC.

The V gene is TRBV6-1, the J gene TRBJ2-7; TRBD2 matches at 8 bases. Losses at the gene ends were 5 bases for V and 6 bases for J; bases not matched to a gene: 9. This CDR3 contains 14 residues. In germline, CDR1 is MNHNS, CDR2 SASEGT. The CDR3 DNA reads as TGTGCCAGCAGTCCGGGAGGGGCCGTCGGCGAGCAGTACTTC. It encodes CASSPGGAVGEQYF.

The chain uses TRBV7-9 and TRBJ2-1; 12 positions agree with TRBD2. The CDR3 is 14 residues long. J lost 8 bases, V lost 2 bases, and 1 base had no gene match. Germline V lookup: CDR1 SEHNR, CDR2 FQNEAQ (reference sequence). CDR3 coding DNA: TGTGCCAGCAGCTTACTAGCGGGAGGGTATGAGCAGTTCTTC. Translating it yields CASSLLAGGYEQFF. The complete variable domain, with remaining parts taken from reference TRBV7-9 and TRBJ2-1, reads DTGVSQNPRHKITKRGQNVTFRCDPISEHNRLYWYRQTLGQGPEFLTYFQNEAQLEKSRLLSDRFSAERPKGSFSTLEIQRTEQGDSAMYLCASSLLAGGYEQFFGPGTRLTVL.